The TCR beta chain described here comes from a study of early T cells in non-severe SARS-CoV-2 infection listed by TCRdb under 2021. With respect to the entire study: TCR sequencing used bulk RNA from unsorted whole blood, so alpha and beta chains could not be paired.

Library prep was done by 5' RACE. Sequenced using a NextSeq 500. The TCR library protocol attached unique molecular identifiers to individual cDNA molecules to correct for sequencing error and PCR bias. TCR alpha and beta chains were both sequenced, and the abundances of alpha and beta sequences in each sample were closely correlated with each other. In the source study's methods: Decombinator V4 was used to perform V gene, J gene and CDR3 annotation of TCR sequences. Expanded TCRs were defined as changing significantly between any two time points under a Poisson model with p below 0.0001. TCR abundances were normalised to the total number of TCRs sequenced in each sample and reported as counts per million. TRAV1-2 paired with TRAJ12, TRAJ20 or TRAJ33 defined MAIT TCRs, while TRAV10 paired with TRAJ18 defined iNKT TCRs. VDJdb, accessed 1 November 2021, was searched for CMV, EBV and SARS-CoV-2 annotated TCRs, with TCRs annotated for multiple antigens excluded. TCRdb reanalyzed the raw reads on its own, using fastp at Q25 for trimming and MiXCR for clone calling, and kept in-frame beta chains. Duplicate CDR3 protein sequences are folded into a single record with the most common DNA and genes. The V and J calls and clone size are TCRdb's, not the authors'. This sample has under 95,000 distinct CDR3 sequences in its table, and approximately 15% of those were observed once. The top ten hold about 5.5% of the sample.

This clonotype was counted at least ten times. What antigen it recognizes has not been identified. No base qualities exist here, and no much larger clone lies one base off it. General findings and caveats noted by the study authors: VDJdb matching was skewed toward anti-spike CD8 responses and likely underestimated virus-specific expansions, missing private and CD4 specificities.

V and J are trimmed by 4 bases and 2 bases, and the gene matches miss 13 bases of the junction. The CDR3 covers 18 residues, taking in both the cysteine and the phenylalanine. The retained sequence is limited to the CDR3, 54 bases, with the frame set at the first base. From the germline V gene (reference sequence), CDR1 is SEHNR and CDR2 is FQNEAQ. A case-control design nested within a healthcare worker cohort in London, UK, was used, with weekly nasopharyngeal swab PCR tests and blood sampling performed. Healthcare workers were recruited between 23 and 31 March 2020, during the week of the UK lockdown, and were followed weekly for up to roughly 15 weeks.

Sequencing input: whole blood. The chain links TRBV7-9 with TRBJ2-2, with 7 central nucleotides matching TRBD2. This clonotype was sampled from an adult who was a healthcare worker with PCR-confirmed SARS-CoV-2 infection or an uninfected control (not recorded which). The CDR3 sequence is CASSYPSTGTKNTGELFF. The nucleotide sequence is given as TGTGCCAGCAGCTACCCCTCCACCGGGACTAAAAACACCGGGGAGCTGTTTTTT.